The next 13 T cell receptor beta chains were all read from a single sample in a study of radiotherapy plus CTLA-4 blockade in lung cancer. Profiled with immunoSEQ multiplex PCR; TCRdb holds only in-frame clones, not every one. The table shows 20,000 to 30,000 clones, with roughly three quarters occurring only once. The sample in question was peripheral blood, obtained from a patient treated with radiotherapy plus ipilimumab. The origin of the receptors is a human donor with non-small cell lung cancer that progressed on radiotherapy plus ipilimumab.

The chain uses TRBV30 and TRBJ1-2; D ambiguous. Germline loops: CDR1 GTSNPN, CDR2 SVGIG (reference sequence). This CDR3 spans 14 amino acids. Deletions cut 2 bases from V and 3 bases from J, with 13 bases between. The CDR3 loop reads CAWSPLREDYGYTF. The CDR3 DNA sequence: TGTGCCTGGAGTCCCCTCCGGGAGGACTATGGCTACACCTTC.

This chain uses TRBV30 with TRBJ2-2; 7 bases are a match to TRBD1. Trimming removed 2 bases from V and 3 bases from J; junction bases left unmatched: 12. The CDR3 is made up of 17 amino acids. Germline-derived CDR1 and CDR2 are GTSNPN and SVGIG (reference sequence). The CDR3 is CAWSPLRTGWDTGELFF. The CDR3 bases are TGTGCCTGGAGTCCCCTTCGGACAGGCTGGGACACCGGGGAGCTGTTTTTT.

The chain combines TRBV5-1 with TRBJ1-6, with 8 bases matching TRBD1. The CDR3 length is 14 residues. Germline trimming cut 4 bases from V and 6 bases from J; bases unmatched to any gene: 3. Germline CDR1 is SGHRS and CDR2 is YFSETQ. CDR3 in DNA: TGCGCCAGCAGCATCGGACAGGGTAATTCACCCCTCCACTTT. As protein: CASSIGQGNSPLHF.

The chain has TRBV5-1 and TRBJ2-1; TRBD2 agrees at 9 bases. This CDR3 has 15 residues. The germline CDR1 and CDR2 sequences are SGHRS and YFSETQ. V gave up 1 base and J gave up 6 bases; unmatched junction bases: 5. CDR3 nucleotides: TGCGCCAGCAGCTTGCCCCTAGCGGGACTCAATGAGCAGTTCTTC. Translated: CASSLPLAGLNEQFF.

V gene TRBV6-5 combines with J gene TRBJ1-4; D remains ambiguous. V was trimmed by 0 bases and J by 11 bases, leaving 10 bases between them. Germline CDR1 and CDR2: MNHEY and SVGAGI. There are 13 residues in the CDR3. CDR3 protein: CASSYSPLGKLFF. CDR3 nucleotides: TGTGCCAGCAGTTACTCTCCTTTAGGGAAACTGTTTTTT.

The chain uses TRBV6-5 and TRBJ1-2; the D is unclear. CDR3 length: 11 residues. The germline CDR1 and CDR2 sequences are MNHEY and SVGAGI. The V and J ends lost 5 bases and 6 bases respectively, with 7 bases between them. This CDR3 is CASSLGHGYTF. The CDR3 region has the DNA TGTGCCAGCAGTCTAGGGCATGGCTACACCTTC.

This clone was seen a single time. The chain carries TRBV4-2 and TRBJ1-1; tentatively, D is TRBD1 (5 bases). With 3 bases removed from V and 7 bases from J, the gap between germline ends came to 9 bases. Germline V CDR1 and CDR2: LGHNA, YNFKEQ. This CDR3 spans 12 amino acids. The CDR3 is CASSQNRNEAFF. Written as DNA, the CDR3 is TGTGCCAGCAGCCAGAACAGGAATGAAGCTTTCTTT.

The V gene is TRBV5-1, the J gene TRBJ2-5, with 9 bases fitting TRBD2. The germline CDR1 and CDR2 sequences are SGHRS and YFSETQ. V shed 4 bases, J shed 3 bases, and the junction held 16 bases outside the gene matches. The CDR3 is 18 amino acids. The CDR3 nucleotides are TGCGCCAGCAGCACCCGCCGATCCGGGACTAGCTATAAAGAGACCCAGTACTTC. Amino acids: CASSTRRSGTSYKETQYF.

V and J are TRBV4-3 and TRBJ2-2; D may be TRBD1 or TRBD2 (7 bases each). This CDR3 contains 19 residues. The germline V and J ends were trimmed by 4 bases and 6 bases, with 27 bases remaining between them. The germline gives CDR1 LGHNA, CDR2 YSLEER. Here the CDR3 DNA reads TGCGCCAGCAGCCGAACGGGGGGACAGACGTTTAGAGCGGCCGGGGAGCTGTTTTTT. This codes for CASSRTGGQTFRAAGELFF.

The V gene is TRBV28, the J gene TRBJ1-2; 7 positions match TRBD1. Germline CDR1 reads MDHEN; CDR2 reads SYDVKM. This CDR3 has 14 residues. The V and J ends lost 5 bases and 3 bases, in that order; junction bases with no gene match: 6. In nucleotides, the CDR3 is TGTGCCAGCAGTCGCGGCGGGACAGACTATGGCTACACCTTC. Amino acid sequence: CASSRGGTDYGYTF.

The rearrangement links TRBV7-2 to TRBJ2-5, with D hard to call. The V gene lost 4 bases and the J gene lost 4 bases, with 13 bases spanning the gap. The CDR3 is 14 amino acids. Per the germline V gene, CDR1 is SGHTA and CDR2 is FQGNSA. The CDR3 nucleotides read TGTGCCAGCAGCTCTACTAAGCGAGGAGAGACCCAGTACTTC. Its protein product is CASSSTKRGETQYF.

The chain combines TRBV19 with TRBJ2-1, with D tentatively TRBD2 (5 bases). CDR1 is LNHDA and CDR2 is SQIVND in the germline V gene (reference sequence). Deletions cut 1 base from V and 3 bases from J, with 10 bases between. This CDR3 has 15 residues. The CDR3 region has the DNA TGTGCCAGTAGTATAGGGACTGCAATCTACAATGAGCAGTTCTTC. Translated: CASSIGTAIYNEQFF.

This chain connects TRBV7-7 to TRBJ2-1; D uncertain. The CDR3 has 11 residues. V lost 3 bases and J 10 bases, leaving 7 bases between the germline ends. Germline-derived CDR1 and CDR2 are SSHAT and FNYEAQ (reference sequence). CDR3 loop: CASSLALEQFF. Written as DNA, the CDR3 is TGTGCCAGCAGCTTGGCGCTCGAGCAGTTCTTC.